This T cell receptor (beta chain) was observed in a study of blood T cell repertoires in COVID-19. Background on the study: From the United States, Italy and Spain came samples of acute and convalescent COVID-19. Sample material is recorded as cDNA or gDNA derived from T cells, B-cell-depleted T cells, or PBMCs.

Germline V gene data show CDR1 as SGHNT and CDR2 as YYREEE (reference sequence). With 0 bases clipped from V and 4 bases from J, the junction kept 4 bases outside the gene matches. The CDR3 sequence is 15 residues long. Original handling: The assay estimated nucleated cells by amplifying reference gene primers. Sequencing used immunoSEQ multiplex PCR; TCRdb keeps in-frame clones, though not all of them. From that table come the V and J calls and clone size; the DNA was used to work out D and trimming. The sample has just over 250,000 clones, about 89% seen once. The sample comprised peripheral blood. The chain recombines TRBV5-4 with TRBJ1-2; 9 positions match TRBD1. The clonotype originates from a man aged 35 to 55 who had recovered from COVID-19. The CDR3 loop is CASSLATGGGYGYTF. Written as DNA, the CDR3 is TGTGCCAGCAGCTTGGCGACAGGGGGAGGCTATGGCTACACCTTC.